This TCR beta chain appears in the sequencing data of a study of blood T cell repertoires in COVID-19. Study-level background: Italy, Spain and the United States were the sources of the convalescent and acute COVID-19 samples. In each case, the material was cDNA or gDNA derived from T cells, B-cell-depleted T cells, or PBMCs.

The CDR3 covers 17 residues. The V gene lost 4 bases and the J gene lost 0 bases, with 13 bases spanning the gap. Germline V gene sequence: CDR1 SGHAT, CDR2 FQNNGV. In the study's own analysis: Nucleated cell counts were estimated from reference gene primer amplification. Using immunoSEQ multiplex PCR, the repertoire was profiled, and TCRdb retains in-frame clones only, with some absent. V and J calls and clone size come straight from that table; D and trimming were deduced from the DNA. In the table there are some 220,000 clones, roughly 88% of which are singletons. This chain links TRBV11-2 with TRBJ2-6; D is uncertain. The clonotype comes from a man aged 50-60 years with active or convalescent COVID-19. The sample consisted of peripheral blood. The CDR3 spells CASSSYLRGSGANVLTF. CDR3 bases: TGTGCCAGCAGCTCCTACCTCCGCGGCTCTGGGGCCAACGTCCTGACTTTC.